The 24 T cell receptor beta chains in this list originate from one sample, sequenced in a study of blood T cell repertoires in COVID-19. Libraries were prepared by immunoSEQ multiplex PCR; TCRdb keeps only in-frame clonotypes and omits some of them. This sample has about 140,000 clones, with about three quarters found just once. The sequencing sample was made of peripheral blood. These receptors were taken from a woman of 80 years or more with active or convalescent COVID-19.

The rearrangement links TRBV5-1 to TRBJ2-1; 9 bases are shared with TRBD2. The CDR3 is 18 amino acids. Germline values: CDR1 SGHRS, CDR2 YFSETQ. The trim removed 1 base at V and 5 bases at J, leaving 13 bases unmatched. The CDR3 nucleotides are TGCGCCAGCAGCTTGCAAAGCGGCAAGCGGGGGGTGAACAATGAGCAGTTCTTC. Its translation is CASSLQSGKRGVNNEQFF.

The chain combines TRBV19 with TRBJ1-1; a weak D match, TRBD1 (5 bases). CDR1 is LNHDA, CDR2 SQIVND, per germline (reference sequence). This CDR3 spans 14 amino acids. V lost 2 bases, J lost 2 bases, and 9 bases lay in between. The chain's CDR3 is CASSIRGENTEAFF. CDR3 nucleotides: TGTGCCAGTAGTATACGGGGGGAAAACACTGAAGCTTTCTTT.

The chain links TRBV19 to TRBJ1-4; 7 bases fit TRBD1. V trimming: 5 bases; J trimming: 4 bases; junction bases outside the gene matches: 16. This CDR3 is 18 amino acids long. The germline CDR1 and CDR2 sequences are LNHDA and SQIVND (reference sequence). The CDR3 sequence is CASSPLEGAKTYNEKLFF. The DNA of the CDR3 is TGTGCCAGTAGTCCACTTGAGGGGGCAAAAACCTATAATGAAAAACTGTTTTTT.

The chain links TRBV7-2 to TRBJ2-5, with a tentative D call TRBD2 (7 bases). Trimming left V 5 bases short and J 5 bases short, with 15 bases between. The CDR3 runs to 14 residues. Germline V gene data show CDR1 as SGHTA and CDR2 as FQGNSA. The CDR3: CASSPSGGLETQYF. The DNA of the CDR3 is TGTGCCAGCAGCCCATCCGGGGGGCTGGAGACCCAGTACTTC.

J is TRBJ1-4 and V is TRBV28; possibly TRBD1 for D (5 bases). This CDR3 spans 14 amino acids. The germline V and J ends were trimmed by 2 bases and 5 bases, with 9 bases remaining between them. Per the germline V gene, CDR1 is MDHEN and CDR2 is SYDVKM. Written as DNA, the CDR3 is TGTGCCAGCAGTTTAGCAGGGCCGAATGAAAAACTGTTTTTT. Encoded protein: CASSLAGPNEKLFF.

This chain joins TRBV28 and TRBJ2-7; D may be TRBD2 (7 bases). The CDR3 has 15 residues. Trimming left V 5 bases short and J 2 bases short, with 16 bases between. The V gene's germline CDR1 is MDHEN and CDR2 SYDVKM. The CDR3 here is CASSASGGPTYEQYF. The CDR3 nucleotides read TGTGCCAGCAGTGCTTCGGGGGGCCCGACCTACGAGCAGTACTTC.

V gene TRBV20-1 combines with J gene TRBJ1-4, with TRBD1 as a possible D gene (5 bases). Germline values: CDR1 DFQATT, CDR2 SNEGSKA (reference sequence). The CDR3 is made up of 11 amino acids. The CDR3 sequence is CSRARGEKLFF. CDR3 nucleotides: TGCAGCCGCGCTAGGGGAGAAAAACTGTTTTTT.

The V gene is TRBV29-1, the J gene TRBJ2-1; D remains unclear. V shed 7 bases and J shed 7 bases, with 8 bases lying between them. Germline loops: CDR1 SQVTM, CDR2 ANQGSEA. The CDR3 covers 10 residues. CDR3 protein: CSGLLNEQFF. As DNA, the CDR3 is TGCAGCGGACTGTTAAATGAGCAGTTCTTC.

For the CDR3, the DNA is TGTGCCAGCAGTTCTTACCGGGATGGCGCTGAAGCTTTCTTT. Translating it yields CASSSYRDGAEAFF. The J gene is TRBJ1-1, the V gene TRBV27; D unclear. CDR3 length: 14 residues. Germline assignment: CDR1 MNHEY and CDR2 SMNVEV (reference sequence). Between the trimmed V and J ends, which lost 4 bases and 6 bases, there was a span of 15 bases.

This sequence joins TRBV6-2 or TRBV6-3 and TRBJ2-7; the D gene is possibly TRBD2 (6 bases). V was trimmed by 5 bases and J by 0 bases, leaving 14 bases between them. The germline V gene encodes CDR1 MNHEY and CDR2 SVGEGT. The CDR3 covers 15 residues. CDR3 bases: TGTGCCAGCAGTCTAAGCGGGTACACCTCCTACGAGCAGTACTTC. Translation gives CASSLSGYTSYEQYF.

The chain joins TRBV19 to TRBJ2-7; 10 nucleotides align to TRBD1. Per germline, CDR1 LNHDA and CDR2 SQIVND (reference sequence). J gave up 5 bases and V 4 bases, and 2 bases lay outside the gene matches. This CDR3 is 13 amino acids long. CDR3: CASSRDRGHEQYF. DNA for the CDR3: TGTGCCAGTAGTAGGGACAGGGGCCACGAGCAGTACTTC.

This rearrangement joins TRBV24-1 to TRBJ2-5; 12 nucleotides match TRBD2. Looked up from germline, CDR1 is KGHDR and CDR2 is SFDVKD. Trimming cost V 3 bases and J 5 bases; bases outside gene matches: 18. The CDR3 spans 20 residues. CDR3 in amino acids: CATSDPAGLAGRSRGETQYF. CDR3 DNA sequence: TGTGCCACCAGTGATCCAGCGGGACTAGCGGGTCGATCCCGAGGTGAGACCCAGTACTTC.

The CDR3: CASRYTGLSSYNEQFF. The CDR3 nucleotides are TGTGCCAGCAGGTACACAGGCCTCAGCTCCTACAATGAGCAGTTCTTC. This chain joins TRBV2 and TRBJ2-1; tentatively, D is TRBD1 (5 bases). CDR1 is SNHLY, CDR2 FYNNEI, per germline. CDR3 length: 16 residues. V was cut by 6 bases and J by 0 bases, with 15 bases left in between.

The genes are TRBV7-8 and TRBJ2-7; a weak D match, TRBD1 (7 bases). The CDR3 consists of 17 residues. Germline CDR1 is SGHVS and CDR2 is FQNEAQ. V dropped 1 base and J dropped 3 bases, with 19 bases sitting between them. The CDR3 is CASSLDFGGGKDYEQYF. The CDR3 DNA reads as TGTGCCAGCAGCTTAGATTTCGGAGGGGGCAAGGACTACGAGCAGTACTTC.

In DNA, the CDR3 is TGTGCCAGCAGCTCCCTTGGCTTGACAGAAGCTTTCTTT. The encoded protein is CASSSLGLTEAFF. The chain uses TRBV11-2 and TRBJ1-1; no reliable D call. Germline CDR1 is SGHAT and CDR2 is FQNNGV. The CDR3 length is 13 residues. V lost 4 bases and J 8 bases, leaving 14 bases between the germline ends.

This chain links TRBV6-2 or TRBV6-3 with TRBJ2-5, with D maybe TRBD2 (6 bases). There are 15 residues in the CDR3. Looked up from germline, CDR1 is MNHEY and CDR2 is SVGEGT. Trimming stripped 2 bases from V and 4 bases from J, with 14 bases between. The CDR3 region has the DNA TGTGCCAGCAGTTACGCGGGGCTAGTCGCAGAGACCCAGTACTTC. Its translation is CASSYAGLVAETQYF.

About this clone itself: At one end the junction does not follow the germline gene, possibly because of a read error. This sequence joins TRBV7-2 and TRBJ1-2; D possibly corresponds to TRBD1 (6 bases). The germline V gene has CDR1 SGHTA and CDR2 FQGNSA. The CDR3 contains 14 residues. CDR3 nucleotides: TGTGCCAGCAGCGCCAGCCCGACACCTCTGGGGGCTTTCTGG. Its translation is CASSASPTPLGAFW.

This chain connects TRBV11-2 to TRBJ2-5; 9 bases map to TRBD1. Losses at the gene ends were 2 bases for V and 5 bases for J; bases not matched to a gene: 3. The CDR3 sequence is 14 residues long. Germline V gene lookup returns CDR1 SGHAT and CDR2 FQNNGV. The CDR3 DNA reads as TGTGCCAGCAGCTTATACAGGGGGCACGAGACCCAGTACTTC. The encoded protein is CASSLYRGHETQYF.

The chain uses TRBV11-3 and TRBJ2-7; 9 bases map to TRBD1. The V gene's germline CDR1 is SGHNT and CDR2 YENEEA. The J segment lost 1 base and the V segment lost 4 bases, leaving 2 bases of the junction unmatched. This CDR3 contains 14 residues. As DNA, the CDR3 is TGTGCCAGCAGCTCGGGACAGGGTTCCTACGAGCAGTACTTC. Translated: CASSSGQGSYEQYF.

V gene TRBV6-5 combines with J gene TRBJ2-2; TRBD2 aligns across 9 bases. The CDR3 runs to 14 residues. V was pared by 6 bases and J by 7 bases, with 6 bases of the junction left unmatched. Germline CDR1 reads MNHEY; CDR2 reads SVGAGI. The CDR3 DNA reads TGTGCCAGCAGACCTAGCGGGGTGGTCGGGGAGCTGTTTTTT. Translating gives CASRPSGVVGELFF.

Concerning this clone itself: The same CDR3 can be traced to other DNA sequences in this sample. V gene TRBV28 combines with J gene TRBJ2-7; tentative D call: TRBD1 (6 bases). Germline V gene data show CDR1 as MDHEN and CDR2 as SYDVKM. The CDR3 consists of 12 residues. V lost 5 bases and J lost 3, with 8 bases in between. The CDR3 DNA is TGTGCCAGCAGTCGGACAGTCTACGAGCAGTACTTC. Translation gives CASSRTVYEQYF.

The chain joins TRBV2 to TRBJ1-2; D not certain. The germline gives CDR1 SNHLY, CDR2 FYNNEI. The V end was cut by 1 base, the J end by 3 bases, with 6 bases between. The CDR3 loop spans 13 amino acids. CDR3 DNA: TGTGCCAGCAGTGAAGGGCAGGACTATGGCTACACCTTC. This translates into CASSEGQDYGYTF. Combining the CDR3 with reference TRBV2 and TRBJ1-2 gives the whole variable domain EPEVTQTPSHQVTQMGQEVILRCVPISNHLYFYWYRQILGQKVEFLVSFYNNEISEKSEIFDDQFSVERPDGSNFTLKIRSTKLEDSAMYFCASSEGQDYGYTFGSGTRLTVV.

In its sample, this clone was seen a few times. J is TRBJ2-7 and V is TRBV3-1 (or the pseudogene TRBV3-2), with a tentative D call TRBD2 (6 bases). Germline lookup yields CDR1 LGHDT and CDR2 YNNKEL (reference sequence). Trimming left V 0 bases short and J 3 bases short, with 18 bases between. The CDR3 sequence is 17 residues long. The CDR3 DNA reads TGTGCCAGCAGCCAAGACTTCCCCGGGACTCTAAACTACGAGCAGTACTTC. This encodes CASSQDFPGTLNYEQYF.

This rearrangement joins TRBV9 to TRBJ2-3; 12 nucleotides match TRBD2. CDR1 and CDR2 (germline): SGDLS, YYNGEE. This CDR3 has 17 amino acids. V was pared by 4 bases and J by 6 bases, with 12 bases of the junction left unmatched. The DNA of the CDR3 is TGTGCCAGCAGCTCCCTAGCGGGGGGGCCATTTTTTGATACGCAGTATTTT. Translation: CASSSLAGGPFFDTQYF.